This paragraph covers one T cell receptor beta chain sequence. These data belong to a study of blood T cell repertoires in COVID-19. At the level of the study: From the United States, Italy and Spain came samples of acute and convalescent COVID-19.

Here immunoSEQ multiplex PCR was the method, and the copy in TCRdb shows in-frame clones only, minus some. This table has 320,000 or so clones, 89% appearing once. V was clipped by 5 bases and J by 0 bases, with 14 bases between them. Germline V lookup: CDR1 MNHEY, CDR2 SMNVEV (reference sequence). The CDR3 sequence is 16 residues long. Material: PBMCs or T cells enriched from blood (not recorded which). This clonotype was sampled from a man aged 60 to 69 who had recovered from COVID-19. This chain uses TRBV27 with TRBJ1-5; a possible D gene is TRBD1 (6 bases). In DNA form, the CDR3 reads TGTGCCAGCAGTATCAGCGGGACATTTAGCAATCAGCCCCAGCATTTT. This gives the protein CASSISGTFSNQPQHF.